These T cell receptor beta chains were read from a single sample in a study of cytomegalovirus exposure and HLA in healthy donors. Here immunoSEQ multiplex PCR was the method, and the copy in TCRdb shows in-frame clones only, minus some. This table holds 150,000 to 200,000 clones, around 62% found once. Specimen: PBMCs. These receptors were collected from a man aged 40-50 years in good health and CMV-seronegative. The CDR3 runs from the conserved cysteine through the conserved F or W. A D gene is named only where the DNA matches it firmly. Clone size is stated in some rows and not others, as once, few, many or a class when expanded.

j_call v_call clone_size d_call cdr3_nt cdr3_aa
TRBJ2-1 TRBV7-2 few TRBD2 TGTGCCAGCAGCTTACTAGCGGGGGGCTACAATGAGCAGTTCTTC CASSLLAGGYNEQFF
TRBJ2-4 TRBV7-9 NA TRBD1 TGTGCCAGCAGCCTCGGGACAGATTATTTCCTAGCCAAAAACATTCAGTACTTC CASSLGTDYFLAKNIQYF
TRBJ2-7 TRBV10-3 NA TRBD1 TGTGCTGTGGGGGACAGTTACGAGCAGTACTTC CAVGDSYEQYF
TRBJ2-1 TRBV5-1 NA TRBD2 TGCGCCAGCAGCTTGGGACTAGCGGGGGGGAATGAGCAGTTCTTC CASSLGLAGGNEQFF
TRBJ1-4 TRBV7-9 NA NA TGTGCCAGCAGCTCGACCGGGACACAGAATGAAAAACTGTTTTTT CASSSTGTQNEKLFF
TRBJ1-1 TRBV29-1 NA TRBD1 TGCAGCGTGACCCACGACAGGGTTGAAGCTTTCTTT CSVTHDRVEAFF
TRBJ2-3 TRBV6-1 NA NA TGTGCCAGCAGTGAGGCCCCCGGGTCAGGCACAGATACGCAGTATTTT CASSEAPGSGTDTQYF
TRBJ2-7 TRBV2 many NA TGTGCCACCACCCAGACAGATTCCTACGAGCAGTACTTC CATTQTDSYEQYF
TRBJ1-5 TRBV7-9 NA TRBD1 TGTGCCAGCAGCTCGAGGGGGCCTCAGCCCCAGCATTTT CASSSRGPQPQHF
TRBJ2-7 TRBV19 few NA TGTGCCAGTAGGGACAGAAGCTCCTACGAGCAGTACTTC CASRDRSSYEQYF
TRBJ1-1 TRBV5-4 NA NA TGTGCCAGCAGCTTACAGGGCAGGGCGGTATCTGAAGCTTTCTTT CASSLQGRAVSEAFF
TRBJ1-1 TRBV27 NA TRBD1 TGTGCCAGCAGTTCCGACAGGGGCCCTGAAGCTTTCTTT CASSSDRGPEAFF
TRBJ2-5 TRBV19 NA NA TGTGCCAGCGGGACTGTTCAAGAGACCCAGTACTTC CASGTVQETQYF
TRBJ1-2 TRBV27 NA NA TGTGCCAGCAGCTGGGGTGAGGGCTATGGCTACACCTTC CASSWGEGYGYTF
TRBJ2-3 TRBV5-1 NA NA TGCGCCAGCAGCTTGGACCCAGGGGCGAATACGCAGTATTTT CASSLDPGANTQYF
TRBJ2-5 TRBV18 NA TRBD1 TGTGCCAGCTCGCGGGACAGGGGTCAAGAGACCCAGTACTTC CASSRDRGQETQYF
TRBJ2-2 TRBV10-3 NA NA TGTGCCAGCCGGTTGACTGGTAACACCGGGGAGCTGTTTTTT CASRLTGNTGELFF
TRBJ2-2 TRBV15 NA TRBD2 TGTGCCACCAGCAGAGGGACTAGCGGGAACACCGGGGAGCTGTTTTTT CATSRGTSGNTGELFF
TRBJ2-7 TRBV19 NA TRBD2 TGTGCCAGTAGTACCCTAGCGGGAGTCTACGAGCAGTACTTC CASSTLAGVYEQYF
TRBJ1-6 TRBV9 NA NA TGTGCCAGCAGCGTCGGCGGCAGCAATAATTCACCCCTCCACTTT CASSVGGSNNSPLHF
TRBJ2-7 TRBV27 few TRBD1 TGTGCCAGCGGCTCCCGGGACAGATCCTACGAGCAGTACTTC CASGSRDRSYEQYF
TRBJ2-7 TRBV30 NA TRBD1 TGTGCCTGGAGACGACAGGGTCGGTACGAGCAGTACTTC CAWRRQGRYEQYF
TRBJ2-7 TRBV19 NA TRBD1 TGTGCCAGTAGTATTTCGGACAGGGGGTCCCGGCAGTACTTC CASSISDRGSRQYF
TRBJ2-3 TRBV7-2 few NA TGTGCCAGCAGCGTTCAGGGCTTCACAAATACGCAGTATTTT CASSVQGFTNTQYF
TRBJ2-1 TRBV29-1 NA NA TGCAGCGCCTTACTAGGCAATGAGCAGTTCTTC CSALLGNEQFF
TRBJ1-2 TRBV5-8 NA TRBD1 TGTGCCAGCAGCGGGACAGTTCTCTATGGCTACACCTTC CASSGTVLYGYTF
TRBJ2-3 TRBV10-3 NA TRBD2 TGTGCCATGGGGCTAGCGGGAGATATAGATACGCAGTATTTT CAMGLAGDIDTQYF
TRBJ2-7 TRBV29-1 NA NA TGCAGCGTTGTGGGACCGGGACTTTTCTACGAGCAGTACTTC CSVVGPGLFYEQYF
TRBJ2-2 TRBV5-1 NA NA TGCGCCAGCAGCTTGTTAAACACCGGGGAGCTGTTTTTT CASSLLNTGELFF
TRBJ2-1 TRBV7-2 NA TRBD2 TGTGCCAGCAGCTCGCCCCGGGACATAGCGGGGGGCCGCCACAATGAGCAGTTCTTC CASSSPRDIAGGRHNEQFF
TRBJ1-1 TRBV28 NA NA TGTACCACCACGAGACAACTGAACACTGAAGCTTTCTTT CTTTRQLNTEAFF
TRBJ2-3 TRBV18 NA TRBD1 TGTGCCAGCTCACCTTGGGACAGACGCACAGATACGCAGTATTTT CASSPWDRRTDTQYF
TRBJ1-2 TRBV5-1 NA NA TGCGCCAGCAGCTTGGGGGGAGGGAACGTCTATGGCTACCCCTTC CASSLGGGNVYGYPF
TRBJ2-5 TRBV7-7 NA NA TGTGCTAGCAGCTTAGGGAGACACCAAGAGACCCAGTACTTC CASSLGRHQETQYF
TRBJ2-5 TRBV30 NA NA TGTGCCTGGAGTGTACCCAGGGGCGGGGAGACCCAGTACTTC CAWSVPRGGETQYF
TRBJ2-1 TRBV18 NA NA TGTGCCAGCTCAAATCAGGGCAACAATGAGCAGTTCTTC CASSNQGNNEQFF
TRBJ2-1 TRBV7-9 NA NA TGTGCCAGCAGCTCCGTCGGGACATTGAGCAATGAGCAGTTCTTC CASSSVGTLSNEQFF
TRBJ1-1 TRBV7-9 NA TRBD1 TGTGCCAGCAGCTTCCTGACAGGGTTCACTGAAGCTTTCTTT CASSFLTGFTEAFF
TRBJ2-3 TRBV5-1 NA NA TGCGCCAGCAGCTTGGACAGGGATGATACAGATACGCAGTATTTT CASSLDRDDTDTQYF
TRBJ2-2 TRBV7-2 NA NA TGTGCCAGCAGCCTGGGCCTGAACACCGGGGAGCTGTTTTTT CASSLGLNTGELFF
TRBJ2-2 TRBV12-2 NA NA TGTGCAAGTCGCCCCAGTCCCGGGGAGGTCGGGGAGCTGTTTTTT CASRPSPGEVGELFF
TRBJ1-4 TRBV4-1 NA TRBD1 TGCGCCAGCAGCCCTAAGGAGGGACAGGGGTCCGAAAAACTGTTTTTT CASSPKEGQGSEKLFF
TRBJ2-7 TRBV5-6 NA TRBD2 TGTGCCAGCAGCTCCCTCGGGGCGGGGGGAAACTACGAGCAGTACTTC CASSSLGAGGNYEQYF